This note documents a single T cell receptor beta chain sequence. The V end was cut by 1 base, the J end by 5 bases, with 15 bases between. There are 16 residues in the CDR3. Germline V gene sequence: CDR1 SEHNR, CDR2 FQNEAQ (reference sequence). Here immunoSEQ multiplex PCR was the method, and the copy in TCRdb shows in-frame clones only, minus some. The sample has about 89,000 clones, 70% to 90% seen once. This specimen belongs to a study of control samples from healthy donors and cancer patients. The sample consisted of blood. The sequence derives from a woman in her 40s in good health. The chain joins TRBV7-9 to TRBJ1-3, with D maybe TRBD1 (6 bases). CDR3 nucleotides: TGTGCCAGCAGCTTAGGGGGGCAAGGCCCCAGAAACACCATATATTTT. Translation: CASSLGGQGPRNTIYF.